Listed here are 14 T cell receptor beta chains from one sample, sequenced in a study of CD8+ T cells in alopecia areata. Sequencing used cDNA as its template, made by extracting RNA and reverse transcribing it. Measured with immunoSEQ multiplex PCR; TCRdb has only the in-frame clones, and not every one. This sample has 150,000 or so clones; 47% occur once, and the top ten carry approximately 7%. The sequenced material came from CD4+ T cells sorted from blood. These receptors were collected from a human donor with alopecia areata.

V usage is TRBV29-1 and J usage is TRBJ2-1; the D is unclear. Germline V gene sequence: CDR1 SQVTM, CDR2 ANQGSEA. The CDR3 spans 13 residues. V dropped 8 bases and J dropped 2 bases, with 13 bases sitting between them. CDR3 nucleotide sequence: TGCAGCCCCCTGTCTCTTACCTACAATGAGCAGTTCTTC. Protein product: CSPLSLTYNEQFF.

The V call is TRBV28, the J call TRBJ1-2; D is undetermined. Germline CDR1 is MDHEN and CDR2 is SYDVKM. Trimming pared 7 bases from V and 3 bases from J, leaving 18 bases between. The CDR3 has 15 amino acids. The CDR3 protein is CASNTRWNTDYGYTF. CDR3 coding DNA: TGTGCCAGCAACACGAGGTGGAACACCGACTATGGCTACACCTTC.

In its sample, this clone was seen a few times. J is TRBJ2-7 and V is TRBV28, with TRBD1 matching 7 bases. Germline CDR1 is MDHEN and CDR2 is SYDVKM. V shed 6 bases and J 0 bases; nucleotides not matched to a gene: 17. The CDR3 sequence is 18 residues long. CDR3 DNA: TGTGCCAGCAGCCCACGGACAGGTCCTACCCTGATCTCCTACGAGCAGTACTTC. Its protein product is CASSPRTGPTLISYEQYF.

V is TRBV30 and J is TRBJ2-1; 8 nucleotides agree with TRBD1. The CDR3 has 15 amino acids. Germline trimming cut 0 bases from V and 6 bases from J; bases unmatched to any gene: 7. The germline gives CDR1 GTSNPN, CDR2 SVGIG (reference sequence). The CDR3 DNA sequence: TGTGCCTGGAGTGTAGGAGGACAGGGATCCAATGAGCAGTTCTTC. Its protein product is CAWSVGGQGSNEQFF.

The table lists this clone with a few counts. The CDR3 sequence: CSVEDGGTGYNEQFF. CDR3 nucleotide sequence: TGCAGCGTTGAAGATGGAGGGACAGGGTACAATGAGCAGTTCTTC. The chain uses TRBV29-1 and TRBJ2-1; 9 nucleotides align to TRBD1. The trim removed 0 bases at V and 4 bases at J, leaving 4 bases unmatched. CDR3 size: 15 residues. Per the germline V gene, CDR1 is SQVTM and CDR2 is ANQGSEA.

J is TRBJ2-5 and V is TRBV7-9, with D possibly being TRBD1 (5 bases). This CDR3 region has 13 residues. The V gene's germline CDR1 is SEHNR and CDR2 FQNEAQ (reference sequence). V gave up 7 bases and J gave up 2 bases, with 11 bases separating them. The CDR3 DNA reads as TGTGCCAGCAATCGACGACAGCAAGAGACCCAGTACTTC. Its translation: CASNRRQQETQYF. Filled out from reference TRBV7-9 and TRBJ2-5, the complete variable domain reads DTGVSQNPRHKITKRGQNVTFRCDPISEHNRLYWYRQTLGQGPEFLTYFQNEAQLEKSRLLSDRFSAERPKGSFSTLEIQRTEQGDSAMYLCASNRRQQETQYFGPGTRLLVL.

The rearrangement uses TRBV6-1 and TRBJ2-3; D is perhaps TRBD2 (5 bases). Germline assignment: CDR1 MNHNS and CDR2 SASEGT. The CDR3 is 14 residues long. Deletions cut 8 bases from V and 2 bases from J, with 14 bases between. DNA of the CDR3: TGTGCCAGCCGAACTAGTTTGGCCACAGATACGCAGTATTTT. It codes for CASRTSLATDTQYF.

This chain links TRBV29-1 with TRBJ2-5; no clear D. Germline loops: CDR1 SQVTM, CDR2 ANQGSEA. V lost 3 bases and J 2 bases, leaving 16 bases between the germline ends. This CDR3 is built from 15 residues. CDR3 loop: CSVDGKAELQETQYF. The CDR3 DNA reads TGCAGCGTTGACGGCAAGGCCGAATTACAAGAGACCCAGTACTTC. The entire variable domain, with the rest obtained from reference TRBV29-1 and TRBJ2-5, is as follows: SAVISQKPSRDICQRGTSLTIQCQVDSQVTMMFWYRQQPGQSLTLIATANQGSEATYESGFVIDKFPISRPNLTFSTLTVSNMSPEDSSIYLCSVDGKAELQETQYFGPGTRLLVL.

This clone was recorded a few times. The chain combines TRBV29-1 with TRBJ1-5; TRBD1 is a possible D gene (5 bases). Germline values: CDR1 SQVTM, CDR2 ANQGSEA. The CDR3 extends over 11 amino acids. Trimming removed 7 bases from V and 6 bases from J, with 10 bases in between. CDR3 nucleotide sequence: TGCAGCGCTGGGGACGGTCAGCCCCAGCATTTT. It specifies CSAGDGQPQHF.

As for this clone: The sample contains more than one DNA sequence encoding this CDR3. The chain has TRBV2 and TRBJ2-5; D remains ambiguous. The CDR3 is 11 residues long. Per germline, CDR1 SNHLY and CDR2 FYNNEI. V dropped 5 bases and J dropped 1 base, with 2 bases sitting between them. The CDR3 DNA sequence: TGTGCCAGCAGTCTCCAAGAGACCCAGTACTTC. Translating it yields CASSLQETQYF.

The chain links TRBV7-8 to TRBJ2-3; TRBD1 is a possible D gene (6 bases). CDR3 length equals 18 residues. Trimming shortened V by 0 bases and J by 2 bases, and 18 bases separated the two germline ends. Germline CDR1 reads SGHVS; CDR2 reads FQNEAQ. DNA of the CDR3: TGTGCCAGCAGCTTAGCGGATCAACAAGGACAGCACACAGATACGCAGTATTTT. This encodes CASSLADQQGQHTDTQYF.

The genes are TRBV25-1 and TRBJ2-3, with D possibly being TRBD2 (6 bases). The CDR3 covers 14 residues. Germline values: CDR1 MGHDK, CDR2 SYGVNS. Trimming stripped 7 bases from V and 0 bases from J, with 11 bases between. Here the CDR3 reads CASNVAGSTDTQYF. Written as DNA, the CDR3 is TGTGCCAGCAACGTGGCGGGGAGCACAGATACGCAGTATTTT.

The CDR3 region is CASSFPGAGYEQYF. The CDR3 DNA reads TGCGCCAGCAGCTTCCCGGGGGCCGGTTACGAGCAGTACTTC. This chain uses TRBV5-1 with TRBJ2-5; D is perhaps TRBD1 or TRBD2 (6 bases each). The J call may be incorrect, as the DNA end agrees better with TRBJ2-7. CDR3 length: 14 residues. The germline gives CDR1 SGHRS, CDR2 YFSETQ.

The rearrangement links TRBV5-6 to TRBJ1-1, with D unresolved. The length of the CDR3 is 12 residues. Trimming took off 2 bases at V and 6 bases at J, with 8 bases between the two ends. CDR1 SGHDT and CDR2 YYEEEE come from the germline V gene. CDR3 coding DNA: TGTGCCAGCAGCTTTGGTTTGGCTGAAGCTTTCTTT. Its translation: CASSFGLAEAFF.